This is a list of T cell receptor beta chains from one sample in a study of early T cells in non-severe SARS-CoV-2 infection. TCRdb re-called the 5' RACE reads with MiXCR, one entry per CDR3 protein. The table has some 62,000 distinct CDR3 sequences, roughly a tenth seen once. The specimen sequenced was whole blood. The source of these receptors is an adult who was a healthcare worker with PCR-confirmed SARS-CoV-2 infection or an uninfected control (not recorded which). The conserved cysteine and the conserved F or W are not part of the CDR3 here.

TRBV12-3/TRBV12-4	TRBJ2-1	ASRSSGGATEQF
TRBV10-2	TRBJ1-5	ASSAQSGGKGQPQH
TRBV5-6	TRBJ1-1	ASSLVSWQSNTEAF
TRBV20-1	TRBJ2-3	SAPRAGERTDTQY
TRBV6-5	TRBJ1-2	ASRGTGRLGYGYT
TRBV3-1	TRBJ2-5	ASSQSGGARETQY
TRBV2	TRBJ2-1	ASRVAGGRYEQF
TRBV25-1	TRBJ1-4	ASEPRRAGAHEGTNEKLF
TRBV5-6	TRBJ2-5	ASSLGGRGKETQY
TRBV20-1	TRBJ2-1	SARAKGQGHNEQF
TRBV6-4	TRBJ2-2	ASKIGWELF
TRBV7-3	TRBJ2-1	ASSLEVNSYNEQF
TRBV18	TRBJ1-2	ASSPSRDNYGYT
TRBV18	TRBJ1-2	ASSPRTGWNGYT
TRBV7-8	TRBJ2-3	ASSPTTSRTDTQY
TRBV10-3	TRBJ1-1	AISADLNTEAF
TRBV28	TRBJ2-2	ASSSDRGNTGELF
TRBV19	TRBJ2-1	ASSPGLAVDEQF
TRBV5-1	TRBJ2-4	ASSLDPWRGRAKNIQY